This T cell receptor beta chain appears in the sequencing data of a study of monozygotic twins with inflammatory bowel disease. Regarding the study as a whole: Among patients, repertoires may have gained variability from differing immunosuppressive treatments. Possibly because of limited power, concordant and discordant twins showed no difference in repertoire similarity.

Germline CDR1 reads SGHVS; CDR2 reads FQNEAQ. This CDR3 contains 13 residues. Details on this clonotype: Its cognate antigen is unknown.

Via template switching, UMIs carrying a 6-nucleotide sample barcode were introduced. TCRdb reprocessed the 5' RACE reads and keeps a single row for each CDR3 protein, giving no DNA. This sample contains about 300,000 distinct CDR3 sequences. This receptor was taken from a human donor with ulcerative colitis or Crohn's disease, or a healthy co-twin of an affected twin (not recorded which). The chain couples TRBV7-8 to TRBJ1-1; TCRdb picks TRBD1, but there is no DNA to check that call. Sequenced input: blood. The CDR3 here is CASSHDRDTEAFF.